This TCR beta chain was obtained from a study of cytomegalovirus exposure and HLA in healthy donors (dated by TCRdb to the late 2010s). Turning to the overall study: In an earlier analysis of some 550 of the donors, around 300 Gb of sequence data and 90 million to 120 million unique TCR beta sequences from about 179 million T cells were reported. Roughly 290 gigabases of sequencing data and about 92 million unique TCR sequences made up an early release that covered around 640 HLA-typed donors. Of the 398 genotyped donors, 65% to 90% fell in the genetic ancestry cluster associated with self-reported Caucasian donors. The study aimed to test whether signatures of past pathogen exposure could be identified by cataloging public T cell receptors. The study used immunosequencing to profile the T cell repertoires of several hundred subjects and linked those repertoires to cytomegalovirus serostatus. A separate validation cohort of roughly 130 different subjects was used in addition to the roughly 720-subject first cohort. To predict cytomegalovirus infection status, the study combined high-throughput TCR immunosequencing, statistical association of individual TCRs with disease status, and machine learning. A later analysis re-analyzed previously published TCR beta repertoires from 500 to 700 donors and added high-resolution HLA genotyping to study TCR occurrence patterns. The later analysis used no new phenotypic data to find candidate immune exposures, relying instead on TCR beta sequences and their occurrence across donors. In an earlier analysis of roughly 580 of the donors, high-throughput TCR beta sequencing was used to judge whether each TCR beta V gene segment behaved as functional or pseudogenic. Donor age, sex, ethnicity and CMV serostatus were compiled together with the repertoire data. A later genetic analysis used genome-wide SNP genotypes for about three fifths of the roughly 700 donors, treating that subset as a discovery cohort. Every repertoire in the discovery cohort had been generated on one and the same sequencing platform. HLA typing covered class I and class II loci at four-digit resolution. Typing coverage differed by locus: A, B, C, DRB1 and DQB1 were typed in roughly 620-630 donors, DQA1 in about 560, DPA1 in 600 to 610, and DPB1 in just under 490. Roughly five DR-DQ haplotypes were handled as single units for association and clustering because linkage in the cohort was strong. Across under 500 genotyped donors of the cohort, an average of approximately 240,000 unique TCR beta nucleotide sequences per donor were sequenced, and 15% to 20% of those sequences were non-productive.

Library prep was done by the immunoSEQ multiplex PCR assay. A mixture of 60 forward primers for TCR Vbeta segments and 13 reverse primers for TCR Jbeta segments was used in the multiplex PCR. Amplification of the CDR3 region of rearranged TCR beta genes was performed with a multiplex PCR assay on genomic DNA. Amplified TCR beta libraries were sequenced as 87-base-pair reads on the Illumina HiSeq System. The authors processed their data as follows. In a later analysis, some 80 million unique TCR beta chains were counted across the approximately 670 repertoires, and approximately 11 million of these chains were shared by at least two donors. Raw reads were error-corrected and collapsed into unique sequences with a nearest-neighbor algorithm that merged closely related sequences to remove PCR and sequencing errors. V, D and J gene segments were assigned by aligning CDR3 sequences to IMGT reference sequences. Each retained sequence needed at least a six-nucleotide match to both a V gene segment and a J gene segment. A rearrangement counted as productive if the CDR3 had no stop codons and remained in frame with V and J, and every other rearrangement counted as non-productive. CDR3 was defined by IMGT convention, running from the second conserved V-encoded cysteine to the conserved J-encoded phenylalanine. The earlier analysis of 500 to 750 of the donors excluded any sequence lacking an unambiguous match to a single V gene segment. In an earlier analysis of some 590 of the donors, a V segment was called functional when productive rearrangements were above 56.7%, and segregating when the standard deviation between donors exceeded 5%. To diagnose cytomegalovirus status from the catalog of TCR beta chain sequences, a statistical classification framework was built. In a later analysis, V and J genes were assigned by comparing TCR nucleotide sequences against IMGT/GENE-DB human TR gene sequences. The TCRdist pipeline was used in a later analysis to assign CDR3 sequences and most-parsimonious VDJ recombination scenarios. A later analysis defined each TCR beta chain by its CDR3 amino acid sequence plus V-gene family, and excluded reads lacking a unique V-gene family. As a way to deal with suspected cross-contamination and a sequencing artifact, a later analysis dropped 592 nucleotide sequences that were highly shared and had low generation probability. A later analysis calculated a clonal expansion index for each public chain from normalized within-repertoire ranks of inferred template counts. In a later analysis, generation probabilities were computed with a VDJ recombination model fitted to out-of-frame rearrangements, and the resulting probabilities were checked against IGoR. A later analysis scored TCR-TCR, TCR-HLA and TCR-CMV co-occurrence with hypergeometric tests, applying a repertoire-size bias correction to TCR pairs. In a later analysis, false discovery rates were estimated by permuting HLA or CMV assignments 20 times. In a later analysis, co-occurring TCRs were grouped using DBSCAN, and TCRdist sequence similarity was added for clustering within HLA-allele-positive subsets. Repertoires with fewer than 30,000 or more than 120,000 public chains were left out of co-occurrence clustering, as were about 5 repertoires with anomalous nucleotide sharing. TCRdb stores this immuneACCESS table with in-frame sequences only. Part of the clones is absent; in the studies checked, under half of the shortfall reflects unresolved V genes, and no reason is known for the rest. V and J calls and clone size are as listed in that table; D and trimming were resolved from the DNA. Within this sample are roughly 99,000 clones, with around 78% of them counted one time only. The ten largest clones represent around 7.4% of the sample.

Of note for this clone: Its antigen target is currently unknown. Base qualities are not at hand, and no much larger clone is one base apart.

The cohort was made up of roughly 670 healthy bone marrow donors. At the time of sampling, every cohort member was nominally healthy, though immune exposures that went unrecorded were likely present. The donor was CMV seronegative and was included in the group of approximately 350 seronegative cohort members. Every donor gave a peripheral blood sample, and the peripheral blood mononuclear cells from that sample were used for TCR beta sequencing. Genomic DNA was extracted from the blood cell samples with the Qiagen DNeasy Blood Extraction Kit. At the junction V is shortened by 1 base and J by 7 bases, with 13 bases in between. Measured from the cysteine to the phenylalanine, the CDR3 is 15 residues long. Only CDR3 DNA is held: 45 bases, read in frame from base 1. CDR1 and CDR2, per the germline V gene, are KGHSH and LQKENI. General findings and caveats noted by the study authors: Three of the identified cytomegalovirus-associated TCR beta chains were confirmed in vitro to be specific for cytomegalovirus antigens. An earlier analysis of approximately 500 of the donors showed that most TCR beta V segments appeared in productive rearrangements either about 87% or about 30% of the time, which broadly matched IMGT annotations. For the cohort, immune exposure information was limited to CMV serostatus. A further reported finding was that TCR beta sequences accurately predicted the HLA-A and HLA-B alleles for most subjects in the first cohort. Over 15 rarely observed V segments, including chromosome 9 orphons, were excluded from the earlier analysis of just under 600 of the donors because counts were too low. Because the 87-base-pair reads could not distinguish some IMGT-functional V segments, including TRBV6-2 and TRBV6-3, those segments were excluded. At a false discovery rate of 0.05, a later analysis linked under 20,000 TCR beta sequences to specific HLA alleles. In a later analysis, the rate of TCR association differed among HLA loci, with DRB1 alleles having the most associated TCRs and HLA-C alleles having the fewest. Across donors, most TCR sequences were observed very rarely, whereas some public TCRs were present in many individuals. Because HLA typing was unavailable for some donors at each locus, only the typed subset was used in association tests. According to a later analysis, parvovirus B19, influenza, CMV and Epstein-Barr virus appeared linked to several top co-occurrence clusters. Roughly uniform sequencing depth across donors was assumed in presence/absence analyses, although this assumption may not hold. An association between a missense DCLRE1C variant and V-gene and J-gene trimming of TCR beta chains was found in a later genetic analysis and replicated in an independent cohort. A later analysis found that HLA-associated TCR beta chains were more clonally expanded and had lower generation probabilities than equally common non-associated chains. In the study, approximately 150 TCR beta chains were listed as associated with cytomegalovirus. Cytomegalovirus status was reported to be diagnosed by the classifier with high specificity and sensitivity in both the original and validation cohorts. When HLA alleles, especially DR and DQ, strongly co-occurred, attributing TCR associations to individual alleles was difficult. Correlated functional status among segregating V segments might be attributable to linkage disequilibrium, but an unknown experimental factor could not be ruled out. Only TCR beta chains were sequenced in this cohort, and the absence of alpha or paired-chain data limited detectable features. The authors suggested that the approach could potentially be extended to other disease states and immunological phenotypes. Most CMV-associated TCR beta chains appeared to be HLA-restricted in a later analysis, and the HLA associations seemed to be driven largely by CMV exposure. Compared with the 666-donor mean, donors in an Asian-associated ancestry cluster had fewer N-insertions in productive TCRs, according to a later genetic analysis. A cluster of highly shared sequence variants was judged likely to be a technical artifact of the sequencing pipeline.

The sequenced material came from PBMCs. This clonotype was sampled from a man aged 25-45 years in good health and CMV-seronegative. The chain couples TRBV18 to TRBJ2-2, and the D gene may be TRBD2, 5 bases matching. The CDR3 protein: CASSPRGIVGGELFF. The nucleotide sequence is TGTGCCAGCTCACCACGAGGGATCGTGGGCGGGGAGCTGTTTTTT.